This TCR beta chain was profiled in a study of shared clonotypes between healthy human individuals. Study overall: CD4 naive and CD4 memory each took three plates per donor, while CD8 naive took two and CD8 memory one.

TCRdb keeps only in-frame clones here, not all; method: immunoSEQ multiplex PCR. The sample shows around 1.9 million clones, over 85% of them seen only once. Positively selected for CCR7, the CD45RO-negative cells used as naive CD8 cells excluded terminally differentiated effector memory CD45RA+ cells. Study findings and constraints: With a few donors compared, approximately 5% of naive CD4 clonotypes were shared.

Details on this clone: As yet, its antigen is unknown.

Losses at the gene ends were 3 bases for V and 5 bases for J; bases not matched to a gene: 10. The V gene's germline CDR1 is SGHKS and CDR2 YYEKEE (reference sequence). This CDR3 has 15 residues. V and J are TRBV5-5 and TRBJ2-7; TRBD1 aligns across 8 bases. The sample comprised naive CD8+ T cells from PBMCs. This receptor was taken from a man between 18 and 35 years old in good health. Some clones in this sample may be carry-over from other donors' samples. CDR3 sequence (DNA): TGTGCCAGCAGCTCAACCGACAGGGGTTACCACGAGCAGTACTTC. This encodes CASSSTDRGYHEQYF.